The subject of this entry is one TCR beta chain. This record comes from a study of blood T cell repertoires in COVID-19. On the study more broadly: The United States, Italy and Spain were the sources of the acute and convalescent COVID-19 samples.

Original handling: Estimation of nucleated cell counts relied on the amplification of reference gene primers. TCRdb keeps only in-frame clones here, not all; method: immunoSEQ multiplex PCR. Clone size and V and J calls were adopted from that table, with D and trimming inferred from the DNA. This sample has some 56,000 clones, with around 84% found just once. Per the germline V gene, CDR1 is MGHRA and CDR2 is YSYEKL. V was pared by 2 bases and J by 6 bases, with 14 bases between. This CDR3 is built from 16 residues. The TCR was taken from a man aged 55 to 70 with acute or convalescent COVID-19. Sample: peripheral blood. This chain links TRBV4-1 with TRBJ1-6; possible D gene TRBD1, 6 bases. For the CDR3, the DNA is TGCGCCAGCAGCCAACAGGACAGAGCTTTTAATTCACCCCTCCACTTT. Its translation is CASSQQDRAFNSPLHF.